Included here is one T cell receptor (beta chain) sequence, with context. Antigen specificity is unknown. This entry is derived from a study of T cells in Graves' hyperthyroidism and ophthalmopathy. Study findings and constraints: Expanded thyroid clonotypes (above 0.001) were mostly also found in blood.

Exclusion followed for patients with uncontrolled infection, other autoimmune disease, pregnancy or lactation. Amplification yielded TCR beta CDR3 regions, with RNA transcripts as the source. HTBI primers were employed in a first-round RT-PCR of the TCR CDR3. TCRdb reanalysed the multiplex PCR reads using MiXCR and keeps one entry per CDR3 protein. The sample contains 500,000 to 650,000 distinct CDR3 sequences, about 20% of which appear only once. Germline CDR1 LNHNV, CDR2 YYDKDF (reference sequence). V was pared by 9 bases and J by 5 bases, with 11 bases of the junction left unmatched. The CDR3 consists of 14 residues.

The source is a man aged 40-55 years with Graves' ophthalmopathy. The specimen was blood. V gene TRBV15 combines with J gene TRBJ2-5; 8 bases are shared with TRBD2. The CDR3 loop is CATAPGGAVETQYF. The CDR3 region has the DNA TGTGCCACGGCCCCGGGGGGGGCGGTCGAGACCCAGTACTTC.